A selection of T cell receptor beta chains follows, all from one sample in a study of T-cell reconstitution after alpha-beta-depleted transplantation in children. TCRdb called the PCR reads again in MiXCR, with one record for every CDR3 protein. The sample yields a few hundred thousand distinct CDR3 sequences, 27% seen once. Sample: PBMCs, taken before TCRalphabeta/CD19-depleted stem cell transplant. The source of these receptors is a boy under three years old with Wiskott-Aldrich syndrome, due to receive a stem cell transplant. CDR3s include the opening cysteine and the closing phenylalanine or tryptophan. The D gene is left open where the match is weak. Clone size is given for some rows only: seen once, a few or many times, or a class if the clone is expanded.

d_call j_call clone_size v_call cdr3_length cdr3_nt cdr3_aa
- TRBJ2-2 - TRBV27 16 TGTGCCAGCAGTTTAAGAGTCCTAGCAGGCACCGGGGAGCTGTTTTTT CASSLRVLAGTGELFF
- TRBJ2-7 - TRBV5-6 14 TGTGCCAGCAGCTTGGCCGACGGGTTCTACGAGCAGTACTTC CASSLADGFYEQYF
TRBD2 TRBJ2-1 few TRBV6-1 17 TGTGCCAGCAGTGAAGCATACGGGACTAGCGGGAGTTATGAGCAGTTCTTC CASSEAYGTSGSYEQFF
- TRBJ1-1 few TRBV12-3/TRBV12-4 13 TGTGCCAGCAGGACCTCACCCAACACTGAAGCTTTCTTT CASRTSPNTEAFF
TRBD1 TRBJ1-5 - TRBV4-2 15 TGTGCCAGCAGCCCTACCGGGACAGGGGGCCAGCCCCAGCATTTT CASSPTGTGGQPQHF
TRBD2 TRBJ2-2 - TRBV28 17 TGTGCCAGCAGTTTAGGACTTGGCGGGAGGCCATCCGGGGAGCTGTTTTTT CASSLGLGGRPSGELFF
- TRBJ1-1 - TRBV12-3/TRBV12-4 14 TGTGCCAGCAGCCTGGTGCCCGGAGCCACTGAAGCTTTCTTT CASSLVPGATEAFF
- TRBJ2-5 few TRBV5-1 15 TGCGCCAGCAGCTTCGCTAGAACGTACCAAGAGACCCAGTACTTC CASSFARTYQETQYF
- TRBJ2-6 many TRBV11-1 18 TGTGCCAGCAGCTTAGCCCAGGGTTTTGTGTCTGGGGCCAACGTCCTGACTTTC CASSLAQGFVSGANVLTF
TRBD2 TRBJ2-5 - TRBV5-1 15 TGCGCCAGCAGCTTGGGGACTAGCAGGACGGAGACCCAGTACTTC CASSLGTSRTETQYF
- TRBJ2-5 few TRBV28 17 TGTGCCAGCAGTTCCTACCCGGGGACTCGATTCCAAGAGACCCAGTACTTC CASSSYPGTRFQETQYF
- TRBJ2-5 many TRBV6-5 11 TGTGCCAGCAGTTACGGAGAGACCCAGTACTTC CASSYGETQYF
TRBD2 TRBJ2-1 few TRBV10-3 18 TGTGCCGCGTCCCCCGGGACTAGCGGGAGGAGTTTCTACAATGAGCAGTTCTTC CAASPGTSGRSFYNEQFF
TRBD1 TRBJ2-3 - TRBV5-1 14 TGCGCCAGCAGCTTGGTAGGGGGCGAAGATACGCAGTATTTT CASSLVGGEDTQYF
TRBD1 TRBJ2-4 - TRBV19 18 TGTGCCAGTAGTCGCCGGACAGGGGGCGAGGTCGCCAAAAACATTCAGTACTTC CASSRRTGGEVAKNIQYF
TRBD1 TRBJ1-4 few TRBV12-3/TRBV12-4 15 TGTGCCAGCAGCGCGGGACAGGGACCTAATGAAAAACTGTTTTTT CASSAGQGPNEKLFF
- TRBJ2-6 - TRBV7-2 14 TGTGCCAGCATCATTCGACAGGGGGCCAACGTCCTGACTTTC CASIIRQGANVLTF
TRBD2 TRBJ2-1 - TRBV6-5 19 TGTGCCAGCAGTCTGCTCGGGAGGACTAGCGGGACCTATTACAATGAGCAGTTCTTC CASSLLGRTSGTYYNEQFF